Reported below is one TCR beta chain. The sample contains more than one DNA sequence encoding this CDR3. Some clones are missing from TCRdb's copy, which holds only in-frame ones; the method was immunoSEQ multiplex PCR. Of about 220,000 clones listed, roughly four fifths are singletons. The CDR3 contains 15 residues. J gave up 4 bases and V 1 base, and 4 bases lay outside the gene matches. The germline gives CDR1 SGHTA, CDR2 FQGNSA. This sample stems from a study of blood T cell repertoires in COVID-19. Study information: T cells, B-cell-depleted T cells, or PBMCs supplied cDNA or gDNA.

Participant reports of clinical history set cohort assignment. Before being deemed recovered, Cohort 3 donors had two negative PCRs, clearance, or symptom resolution. This TCR was recovered from a woman between 55 and 75 years old who had recovered from COVID-19. The genes are TRBV7-2 and TRBJ2-5; 9 positions match TRBD2. The sample taken for sequencing was PBMCs or T cells enriched from blood (not recorded which). The CDR3 reads CASSLVGLAGETQYF. The CDR3 coding sequence is TGTGCCAGCAGCTTAGTGGGACTAGCAGGAGAGACCCAGTACTTC.